This T cell receptor (beta chain) was retrieved from a study of cytomegalovirus exposure and HLA in healthy donors. Study details: The platform used for the 100 to 150 validation repertoires matched that of the 600 to 800 first-cohort repertoires, a later analysis reported.

The protocol was immunoSEQ multiplex PCR, while the TCRdb copy is restricted to in-frame clones and leaves out a portion. Of approximately 280,000 clones in the sample, over 75% were seen once. CDR3 length: 15 amino acids. In germline, CDR1 is MRHNA, CDR2 SNTAGT. Trimming took 5 bases from V and 6 from J; bases not matched to a gene: 7. The V and J genes are TRBV6-4 and TRBJ2-4, with 10 bases matching TRBD1. The sequenced sample consisted of PBMCs. This TCR was recovered from a young woman in good health and CMV-seronegative. Written as DNA, the CDR3 is TGTGCCAGCAGTTCCGGGACAGGGGAGGGAAACATTCAGTACTTC. It yields the protein CASSSGTGEGNIQYF.